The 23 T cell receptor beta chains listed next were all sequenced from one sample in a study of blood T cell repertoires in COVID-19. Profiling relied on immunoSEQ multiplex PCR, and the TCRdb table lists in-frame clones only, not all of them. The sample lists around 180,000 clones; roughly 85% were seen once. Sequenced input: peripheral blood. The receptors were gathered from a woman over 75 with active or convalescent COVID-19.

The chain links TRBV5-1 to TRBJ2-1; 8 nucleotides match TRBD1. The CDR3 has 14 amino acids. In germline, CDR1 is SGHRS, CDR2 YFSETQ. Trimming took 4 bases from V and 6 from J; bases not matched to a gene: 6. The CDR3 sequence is CASSGRQGLNEQFF. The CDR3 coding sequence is TGCGCCAGCAGCGGGCGACAGGGGCTCAATGAGCAGTTCTTC.

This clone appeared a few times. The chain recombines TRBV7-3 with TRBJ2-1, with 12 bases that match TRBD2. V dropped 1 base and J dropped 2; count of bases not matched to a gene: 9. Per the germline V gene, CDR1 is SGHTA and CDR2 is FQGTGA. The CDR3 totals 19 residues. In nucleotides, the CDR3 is TGTGCCAGCAGCTTAAGAGCGGCTAGCGGGAGGGGCGCCTACAATGAGCAGTTCTTC. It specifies CASSLRAASGRGAYNEQFF.

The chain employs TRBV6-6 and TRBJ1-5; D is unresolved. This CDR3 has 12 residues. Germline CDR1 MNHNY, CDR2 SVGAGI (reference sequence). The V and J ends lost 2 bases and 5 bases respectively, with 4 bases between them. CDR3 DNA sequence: TGTGCCAGCAGTTACACGGATCAGCCCCAGCATTTT. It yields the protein CASSYTDQPQHF.

CDR3 in DNA: TGTGCCATCAGTGAGAAGGAGAATGGAGCTTTCTTT. This gives the protein CAISEKENGAFF. This rearrangement joins TRBV10-3 to TRBJ1-1; no definite D call. Germline assignment: CDR1 ENHRY and CDR2 SYGVKD. The CDR3 contains 12 residues. The V end lost 2 bases, the J end lost 10 bases, and 11 bases lay between the germline ends.

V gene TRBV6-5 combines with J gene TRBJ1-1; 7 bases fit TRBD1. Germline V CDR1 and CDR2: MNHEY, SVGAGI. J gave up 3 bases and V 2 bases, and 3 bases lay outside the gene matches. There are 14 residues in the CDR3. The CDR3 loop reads CASSYTRGDTEAFF. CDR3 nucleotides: TGTGCCAGCAGTTACACCAGGGGGGACACTGAAGCTTTCTTT.

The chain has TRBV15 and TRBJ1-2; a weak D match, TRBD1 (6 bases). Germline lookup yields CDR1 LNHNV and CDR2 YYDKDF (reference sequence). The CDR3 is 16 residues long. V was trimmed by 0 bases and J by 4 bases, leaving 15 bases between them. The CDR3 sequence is CATSRDLLTGTYGYTF. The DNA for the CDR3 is TGTGCCACCAGCAGAGATTTACTAACAGGGACCTATGGCTACACCTTC.

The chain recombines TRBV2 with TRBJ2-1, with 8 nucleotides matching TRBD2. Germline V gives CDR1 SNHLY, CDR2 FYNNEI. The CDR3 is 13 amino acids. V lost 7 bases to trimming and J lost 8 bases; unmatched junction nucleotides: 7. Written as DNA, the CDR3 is TGTGCCAGCATACCAGCGGGAGAGGATGAGCAGTTCTTC. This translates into CASIPAGEDEQFF.

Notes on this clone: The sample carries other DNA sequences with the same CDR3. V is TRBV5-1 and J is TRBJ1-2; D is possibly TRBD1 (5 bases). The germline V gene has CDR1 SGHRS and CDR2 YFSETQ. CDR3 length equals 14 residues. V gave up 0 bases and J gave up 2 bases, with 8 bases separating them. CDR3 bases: TGCGCCAGCAGCTTGGAGGCAGGGAACTATGGCTACACCTTC. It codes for CASSLEAGNYGYTF. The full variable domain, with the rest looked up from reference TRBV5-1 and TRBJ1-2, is KAGVTQTPRYLIKTRGQQVTLSCSPISGHRSVSWYQQTPGQGLQFLFEYFSETQRNKGNFPGRFSGRQFSNSRSEMNVSTLELGDSALYLCASSLEAGNYGYTFGSGTRLTVV.

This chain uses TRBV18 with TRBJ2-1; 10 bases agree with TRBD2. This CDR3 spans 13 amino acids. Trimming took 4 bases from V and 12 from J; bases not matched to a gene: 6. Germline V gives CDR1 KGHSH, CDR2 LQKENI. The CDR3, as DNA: TGTGCCAGCTCACTCGGGACTAGCGACACGCAGTTCTTC. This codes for CASSLGTSDTQFF.

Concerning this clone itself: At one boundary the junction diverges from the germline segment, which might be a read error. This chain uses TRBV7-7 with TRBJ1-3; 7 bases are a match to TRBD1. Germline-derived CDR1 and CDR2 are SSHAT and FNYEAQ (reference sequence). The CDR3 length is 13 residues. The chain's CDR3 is CASSPGQGNTIYF. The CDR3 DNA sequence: TGTGCTAGCAGCCCGGGACAGGGAAACACCATATATTTT.

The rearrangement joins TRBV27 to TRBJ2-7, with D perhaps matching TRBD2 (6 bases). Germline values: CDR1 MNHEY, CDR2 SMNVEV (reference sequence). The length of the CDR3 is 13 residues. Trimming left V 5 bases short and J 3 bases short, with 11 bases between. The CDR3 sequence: CASSRGVGYEQYF. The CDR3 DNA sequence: TGTGCCAGCAGTCGCGGGGTCGGCTACGAGCAGTACTTC.

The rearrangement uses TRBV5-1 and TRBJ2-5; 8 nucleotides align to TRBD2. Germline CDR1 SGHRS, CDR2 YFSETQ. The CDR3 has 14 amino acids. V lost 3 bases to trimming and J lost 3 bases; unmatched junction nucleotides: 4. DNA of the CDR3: TGCGCCAGCAGCTGGGCGACTAGCGAAGAGACCCAGTACTTC. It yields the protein CASSWATSEETQYF.

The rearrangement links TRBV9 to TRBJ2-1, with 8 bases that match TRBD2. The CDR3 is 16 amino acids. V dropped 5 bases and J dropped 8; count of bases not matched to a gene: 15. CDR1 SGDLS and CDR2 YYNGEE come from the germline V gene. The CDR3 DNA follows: TGTGCCAGCAGTCAAGACGCGGGAGGCCCTTTGCATGAGCAGTTCTTC. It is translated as CASSQDAGGPLHEQFF.

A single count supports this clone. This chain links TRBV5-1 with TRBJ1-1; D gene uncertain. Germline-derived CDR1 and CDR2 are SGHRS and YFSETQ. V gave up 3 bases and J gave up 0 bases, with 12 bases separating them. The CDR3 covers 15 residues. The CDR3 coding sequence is TGCGCCAGCAGCTGGGGAGGGCTTTTGAACACTGAAGCTTTCTTT. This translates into CASSWGGLLNTEAFF.

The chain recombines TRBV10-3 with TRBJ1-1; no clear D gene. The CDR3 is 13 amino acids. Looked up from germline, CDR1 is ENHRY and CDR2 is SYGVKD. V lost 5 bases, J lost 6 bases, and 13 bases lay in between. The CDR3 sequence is CAISHEGGAEAFF. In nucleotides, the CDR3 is TGTGCCATCAGTCACGAGGGCGGGGCTGAAGCTTTCTTT.

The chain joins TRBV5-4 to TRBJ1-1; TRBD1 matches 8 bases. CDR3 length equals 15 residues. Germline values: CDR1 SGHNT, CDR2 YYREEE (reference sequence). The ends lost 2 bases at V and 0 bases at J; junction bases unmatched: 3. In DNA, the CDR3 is TGTGCCAGCAGCTTTTCAGGGGGCATGAACACTGAAGCTTTCTTT. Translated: CASSFSGGMNTEAFF.

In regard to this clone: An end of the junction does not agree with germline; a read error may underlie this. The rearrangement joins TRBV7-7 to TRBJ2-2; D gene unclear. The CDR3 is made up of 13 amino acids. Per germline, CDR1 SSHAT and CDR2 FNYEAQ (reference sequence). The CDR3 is CASSFSDAGELFF. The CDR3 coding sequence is TGTGCTAGCAGCTTTTCAGATGCCGGGGAGCTGTTTTTT.

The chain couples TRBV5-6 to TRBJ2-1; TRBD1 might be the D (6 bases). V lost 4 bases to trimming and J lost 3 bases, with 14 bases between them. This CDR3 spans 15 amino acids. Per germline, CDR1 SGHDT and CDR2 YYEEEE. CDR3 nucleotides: TGTGCCAGCAGCCCAGAGGGGGATTTCTACAATGAGCAGTTCTTC. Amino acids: CASSPEGDFYNEQFF.

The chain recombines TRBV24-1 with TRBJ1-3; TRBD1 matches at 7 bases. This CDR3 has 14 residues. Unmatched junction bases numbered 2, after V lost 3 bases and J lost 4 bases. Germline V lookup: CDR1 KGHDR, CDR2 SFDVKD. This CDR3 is CATSDPGQGNTIYF. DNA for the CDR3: TGTGCCACCAGTGATCCGGGACAGGGAAACACCATATATTTT.

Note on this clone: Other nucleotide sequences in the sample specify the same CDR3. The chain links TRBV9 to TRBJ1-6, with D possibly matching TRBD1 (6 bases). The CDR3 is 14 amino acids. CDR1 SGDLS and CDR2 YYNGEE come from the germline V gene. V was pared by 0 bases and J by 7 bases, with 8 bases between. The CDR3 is CASSVGQGNSPLHF. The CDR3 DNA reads TGTGCCAGCAGCGTAGGGCAGGGGAATTCACCCCTCCACTTT.

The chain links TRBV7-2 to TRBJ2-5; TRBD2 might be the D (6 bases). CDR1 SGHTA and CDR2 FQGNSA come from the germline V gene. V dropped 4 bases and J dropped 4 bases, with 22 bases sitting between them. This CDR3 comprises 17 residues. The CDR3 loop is CASSSGADYRGPETQYF. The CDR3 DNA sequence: TGTGCCAGCAGCTCCGGCGCGGACTATCGAGGCCCAGAGACCCAGTACTTC.

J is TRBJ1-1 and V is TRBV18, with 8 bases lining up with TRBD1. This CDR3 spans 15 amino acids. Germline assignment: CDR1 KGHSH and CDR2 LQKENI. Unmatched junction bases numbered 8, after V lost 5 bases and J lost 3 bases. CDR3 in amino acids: CASSTRTGLYTEAFF. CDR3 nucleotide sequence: TGTGCCAGCTCAACCCGGACAGGGCTTTACACTGAAGCTTTCTTT. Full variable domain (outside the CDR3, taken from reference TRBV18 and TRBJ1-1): NAGVMQNPRHLVRRRGQEARLRCSPMKGHSHVYWYRQLPEEGLKFMVYLQKENIIDESGMPKERFSAEFPKEGPSILRIQQVVRGDSAAYFCASSTRTGLYTEAFFGQGTRLTVV.

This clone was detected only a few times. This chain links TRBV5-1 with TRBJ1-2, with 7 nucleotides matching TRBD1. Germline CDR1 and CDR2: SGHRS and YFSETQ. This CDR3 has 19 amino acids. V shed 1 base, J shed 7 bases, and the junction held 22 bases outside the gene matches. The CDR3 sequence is CASSLSNGAQDRIRGGYTF. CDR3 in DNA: TGCGCCAGCAGCTTGAGCAATGGGGCTCAGGACAGGATTAGGGGTGGCTACACCTTC.